These 22 T cell receptor beta chains originate from one sample sequenced in a study of cytomegalovirus exposure and HLA in healthy donors. PCR was performed using 60 Vbeta and 13 Jbeta primers. Produced via immunoSEQ multiplex PCR; TCRdb's table is partial and in-frame only. Of roughly 150,000 clones listed, around four fifths are singletons. Material: PBMCs. The origin of the receptors is a boy aged 2 to 9 in good health and CMV-seronegative.

This clone has only one observation. The rearrangement uses TRBV30 and TRBJ2-3; 8 positions agree with TRBD2. Germline V CDR1 and CDR2: GTSNPN, SVGIG (reference sequence). The CDR3 has 15 amino acids. The trim removed 1 base at V and 0 bases at J, leaving 3 bases unmatched. The CDR3 protein is CAWSATSGSTDTQYF. In DNA form, the CDR3 reads TGTGCCTGGAGTGCTACTAGCGGCAGCACAGATACGCAGTATTTT. The whole variable domain, filled in from reference TRBV30 and TRBJ2-3, reads SQTIHQWPATLVQPVGSPLSLECTVEGTSNPNLYWYRQAAGRGLQLLFYSVGIGQISSEVPQNLSASRPQDRQFILSSKKLLLSDSGFYLCAWSATSGSTDTQYFGPGTRLTVL.

The chain recombines TRBV28 with TRBJ2-3; 10 positions agree with TRBD2. The ends lost 4 bases at V and 4 bases at J; junction bases unmatched: 17. Per the germline V gene, CDR1 is MDHEN and CDR2 is SYDVKM. The CDR3 runs 19 residues. CDR3 in DNA: TGTGCCAGCAGTTCCTACCGCCGGGCTAGCGGGAGTGGAGCAGATACGCAGTATTTT. As protein: CASSSYRRASGSGADTQYF.

The V and J genes are TRBV27 and TRBJ1-6, with 8 bases lining up with TRBD1. This CDR3 comprises 16 residues. Germline-derived CDR1 and CDR2 are MNHEY and SMNVEV (reference sequence). V shed 5 bases and J 5 bases; nucleotides not matched to a gene: 8. The CDR3 DNA is TGTGCCAGCAGTAGTAGACAGGGGCTTGATAATTCACCCCTCCACTTT. Encoded protein: CASSSRQGLDNSPLHF.

This chain connects TRBV10-2 to TRBJ2-5; D not certain. The J call may be faulty, since TRBJ2-7 better matches the DNA end. This CDR3 region has 12 residues. Germline CDR1 WSHSY, CDR2 SAAADI. CDR3 in amino acids: CASLSLFREQYF. CDR3 coding DNA: TGCGCCAGCCTTAGTCTTTTTCGCGAGCAGTACTTC.

For this clone: One junction end does not reproduce the germline sequence, and a read error may be involved. CDR3 DNA sequence: TGTTCCAGCAGCGTAACGGGACAGGGGGCACATAATTCACCCCTCCACTTT. This codes for CSSSVTGQGAHNSPLHF. This sequence joins TRBV7-9 and TRBJ1-6; 12 bases agree with TRBD1. CDR3 length: 17 residues. Germline V gene sequence: CDR1 SEHNR, CDR2 FQNEAQ (reference sequence).

This clone has only one observation. CDR3 coding DNA: TGTGCCAGCAGCCCCGGGACAGGGTCCAATGAGCAGTTCTTC. It encodes CASSPGTGSNEQFF. V usage is TRBV11-2 and J usage is TRBJ2-1; 9 positions agree with TRBD1. Germline V lookup: CDR1 SGHAT, CDR2 FQNNGV. With V trimmed by 5 bases and J by 6 bases, 5 bases remained unmatched. This CDR3 has 14 amino acids.

In nucleotides, the CDR3 is TGTGCCAGCAGTTTACGCCGACAGGGCACTAACTATGGCTACACCTTC. Its translation is CASSLRRQGTNYGYTF. The rearrangement links TRBV27 to TRBJ1-2, with 7 bases aligning to TRBD1. Germline lookup yields CDR1 MNHEY and CDR2 SMNVEV (reference sequence). The CDR3 totals 16 residues. Trimming at V came to 2 bases and at J to 0 bases, leaving 6 bases not matched to a gene.

J is TRBJ1-2 and V is TRBV27; TRBD1 agrees at 11 bases. The CDR3 is 14 residues long. Germline V lookup: CDR1 MNHEY, CDR2 SMNVEV (reference sequence). V was pared by 4 bases and J by 7 bases, with 5 bases of the junction left unmatched. CDR3 bases: TGTGCCAGCAGTTCCGGGACAGGGGGTGGTGGCTACACCTTC. Translation: CASSSGTGGGGYTF.

The chain recombines TRBV6-5 with TRBJ2-1, with a weak D call TRBD2 (6 bases). The CDR3 is 13 residues long. V gave up 1 base and J gave up 9 bases, with 10 bases separating them. Per the germline V gene, CDR1 is MNHEY and CDR2 is SVGAGI. The chain's CDR3 is CASSYFGGVEQFF. As DNA, the CDR3 is TGTGCCAGCAGTTACTTTGGAGGGGTTGAGCAGTTCTTC.

This clone was detected only once. The chain combines TRBV5-1 with TRBJ2-1; a possible D gene is TRBD2 (6 bases). Per germline, CDR1 SGHRS and CDR2 YFSETQ. Deletions cut 4 bases from V and 5 bases from J, with 19 bases between. The CDR3 is made up of 16 amino acids. CDR3 DNA: TGCGCCAGCAGCCCCCTACCGACGGGAGAGAACAATGAGCAGTTCTTC. Translation: CASSPLPTGENNEQFF. Drawing the rest from reference TRBV5-1 and TRBJ2-1, the complete variable domain is KAGVTQTPRYLIKTRGQQVTLSCSPISGHRSVSWYQQTPGQGLQFLFEYFSETQRNKGNFPGRFSGRQFSNSRSEMNVSTLELGDSALYLCASSPLPTGENNEQFFGPGTRLTVL.

The chain is built from TRBV19 and TRBJ2-4, with 10 bases identical to TRBD2. J was trimmed by 1 base and V by 5 bases; bases with no gene match: 8. The CDR3 runs to 17 residues. Germline V gene sequence: CDR1 LNHDA, CDR2 SQIVND (reference sequence). The CDR3 sequence: CASSFRGSGGAKNIQYF. DNA for the CDR3: TGTGCCAGTAGTTTCCGTGGTAGCGGGGGGGCCAAAAACATTCAGTACTTC.

J is TRBJ2-5 and V is TRBV5-1, with D unclear. Trimming shortened V by 4 bases and J by 7 bases, and 17 bases separated the two germline ends. The germline CDR1 and CDR2 sequences are SGHRS and YFSETQ. This CDR3 contains 14 residues. CDR3 protein: CASSPTNSGGTQYF. The CDR3 DNA sequence: TGCGCCAGCAGCCCAACAAATTCTGGCGGGACCCAGTACTTC. Combining the CDR3 with reference TRBV5-1 and TRBJ2-5 gives the whole variable domain KAGVTQTPRYLIKTRGQQVTLSCSPISGHRSVSWYQQTPGQGLQFLFEYFSETQRNKGNFPGRFSGRQFSNSRSEMNVSTLELGDSALYLCASSPTNSGGTQYFGPGTRLLVL.

V usage is TRBV7-9 and J usage is TRBJ2-2, with 8 bases that match TRBD2. Trimming took 5 bases from V and 3 from J; bases not matched to a gene: 8. The germline V gene encodes CDR1 SEHNR and CDR2 FQNEAQ (reference sequence). This CDR3 region has 16 residues. For the CDR3, the DNA is TGTGCCAGCAGCCCCCCCGGGACTAGGCACACCGGGGAGCTGTTTTTT. It codes for CASSPPGTRHTGELFF.

The chain recombines TRBV6-6 with TRBJ1-5; D is uncertain. The CDR3 runs to 14 residues. Germline V gives CDR1 MNHNY, CDR2 SVGAGI (reference sequence). Trimming stripped 4 bases from V and 4 bases from J, with 11 bases between. This chain's CDR3 is CASSSSGYNQPQHF. The CDR3 nucleotides read TGTGCCAGCAGTTCTTCAGGTTATAATCAGCCCCAGCATTTT.

The V call is TRBV11-1, the J call TRBJ2-3; D remains unclear. Trimming took off 1 base at V and 5 bases at J, with 7 bases between the two ends. The V gene's germline CDR1 is SGHAT and CDR2 FQDESV (reference sequence). The CDR3 has 13 amino acids. CDR3 nucleotide sequence: TGTGCCAGCAGCTTAGGAGCTAGAGATACGCAGTATTTT. Encoded protein: CASSLGARDTQYF.

V and J are TRBV7-9 and TRBJ2-7, with a weak D call TRBD2 (5 bases). This CDR3 is built from 15 residues. V was clipped by 4 bases and J by 2 bases, with 15 bases between them. Germline V gene data show CDR1 as SEHNR and CDR2 as FQNEAQ (reference sequence). The CDR3 loop reads CASSSTGLDTYEQYF. In DNA, the CDR3 is TGTGCCAGCAGCTCAACGGGATTAGACACCTACGAGCAGTACTTC.

V is TRBV4-1 and J is TRBJ1-5, with 8 bases aligning to TRBD1. V gave up 0 bases and J gave up 6 bases; unmatched junction bases: 4. Germline CDR1 is MGHRA and CDR2 is YSYEKL. The CDR3 is 15 residues long. In nucleotides, the CDR3 is TGCGCCAGCAGCCAAGACAGCAGGGGGCGTCAGCCCCAGCATTTT. It codes for CASSQDSRGRQPQHF.

This clone has just one count. The rearrangement uses TRBV5-1 and TRBJ2-3, with 8 bases aligning to TRBD1. The CDR3 covers 16 residues. V trimming: 3 bases; J trimming: 5 bases; junction bases outside the gene matches: 11. Germline V gene data show CDR1 as SGHRS and CDR2 as YFSETQ. The CDR3 here is CASSWQGTGEVDTQYF. CDR3 nucleotides: TGCGCCAGCAGCTGGCAAGGGACAGGAGAAGTAGATACGCAGTATTTT.

The chain couples TRBV15 to TRBJ2-3, with D perhaps TRBD1 (6 bases). The CDR3 runs to 14 residues. Trimming stripped 5 bases from V and 2 bases from J, with 11 bases between. Germline CDR1 is LNHNV and CDR2 is YYDKDF (reference sequence). DNA for the CDR3: TGTGCCACCAGCGTAACAGGGTTCACAGATACGCAGTATTTT. Its protein is CATSVTGFTDTQYF.

The V call is TRBV4-2, the J call TRBJ1-2; possibly TRBD1 for D (5 bases). V was clipped by 0 bases and J by 8 bases, with 13 bases between them. The germline V gene encodes CDR1 LGHNA and CDR2 YNFKEQ. There are 14 residues in the CDR3. CDR3 in DNA: TGTGCCAGCAGCCAAGAACTGGGGCGAGGCGGCTACACCTTC. Translating it yields CASSQELGRGGYTF.

The chain recombines TRBV15 with TRBJ1-5; no reliable D call. The CDR3 contains 12 residues. Deletions cut 6 bases from V and 4 bases from J, with 7 bases between. Germline CDR1 is LNHNV and CDR2 is YYDKDF (reference sequence). DNA for the CDR3: TGTGCCACCAGGGACTCGAATCAGCCCCAGCATTTT. This encodes CATRDSNQPQHF.

Comments on this clone: Other DNA sequences within the sample encode an identical CDR3. The chain recombines TRBV7-8 with TRBJ2-7; the match to TRBD1 covers 7 bases. V lost 1 base, J lost 2 bases, and 2 bases stayed unmatched. This CDR3 region has 14 residues. Germline V gene lookup returns CDR1 SGHVS and CDR2 FQNEAQ. CDR3 sequence (DNA): TGTGCCAGCAGCTTAGGACAGGGCGCCTACGAGCAGTACTTC. Translating it yields CASSLGQGAYEQYF.